The 4 T cell receptor beta chains below come from one sample, sequenced in a study of tissue T cells after allogeneic stem cell transplantation (dated by TCRdb to about 2022). The library was prepared using the immunoSEQ multiplex PCR assay. Held by TCRdb, this immuneACCESS table contains in-frame sequences only and omits some clones. Under half of the omission traces to an unresolved V gene where checked; the cause of the rest is unknown. The sample table shows 40,000 to 50,000 clones, and about three quarters are seen once. Jointly, the top ten make up approximately 0.5% of the sample. The specimen sequenced was sorted cells pooled from one or two spleens. These receptors came from a pool of C57BL/6 mice in good health.

This clone was seen more than once but under ten times. The genes are named according to mouse. The read comes to an end 1 residue before the CDR3 does, leaving the germline J gene to fill in the end. This chain connects TRBV13-2 to TRBJ2-7; maybe TRBD1 (5 bases). Trimming took off 0 bases at V and 1 base at J, with 11 bases between the two ends. The germline CDR1 and CDR2 sequences are NNHNN and SYGAGS (reference sequence). This CDR3 is built from 15 residues. Partial CDR3 DNA: TGTGCCAGCGGTGATGCAAAGGAGGGGTCCTATGAACAGTAC. Protein sequence: CASGDAKEGSYEQY. The whole CDR3 protein reads CASGDAKEGSYEQYF.

Comment on this clone: Gene names denote mouse genes. The CDR3 region is CTCSAEESQNTLYF. Partial CDR3 DNA: TGCACCTGCAGTGCAGAAGAAAGTCAAAACACCTTGTAC. V gene TRBV1 combines with J gene TRBJ2-4, with unresolved D. The CDR3 end falls 1 residue outside the read, so it is completed with the germline J gene. The CDR3 contains 14 residues. Germline CDR1 is NSQYPW and CDR2 is LRSPGD (reference sequence). V lost 0 bases, J lost 0 bases, and 4 bases lay in between.

Remarks on this clone: Gene names follow the mouse nomenclature. The same CDR3 also results from other DNA sequences found in this sample. CDR3 protein: CGARGNSDYTF. CDR3 DNA (partial): TGTGGTGCTAGAGGAAACTCCGACTACACC. V gene TRBV20 combines with J gene TRBJ1-2, with no clear D. The read comes to an end 1 residue before the CDR3 does, leaving the germline J gene to fill in the end. Trimming pared 3 bases from V and 1 base from J, leaving 3 bases between. The CDR3 is made up of 11 amino acids. Germline CDR1 is GFQATS and CDR2 is STVNSAI.

This clone has more than one count but fewer than ten. Gene names are the mouse ones. The read ends 1 residue before the CDR3 terminus; that terminus is restored from the germline J gene. This chain uses TRBV3 with TRBJ2-7; D might be TRBD1 (7 bases). Trimming took 1 base from V and 6 from J, leaving 13 bases between them. This CDR3 has 14 amino acids. Germline V lookup: CDR1 SNHLY, CDR2 FYNGKV (reference sequence). CDR3 DNA (partial): TGTGCCAGCAGCTTAGAGGCAGGGGGGAGTGAACAGTAC. Translating gives CASSLEAGGSEQY. The complete CDR3 reads CASSLEAGGSEQYF.